The 15 T cell receptor beta chains listed next were all sequenced from one sample in a study of T cells in Graves' hyperthyroidism and ophthalmopathy. Amplified TCR beta CDR3 regions came from RNA transcripts. Initially, a first-round RT-PCR of the TCR CDR3 employed the HTBI primer set. TCRdb reprocessed the multiplex PCR reads with MiXCR, giving one entry per CDR3 protein. Altogether roughly 420,000 distinct CDR3 sequences are present, around 14% being singletons, with the ten largest covering less than 15%. Sequenced input: blood. These receptors were obtained from a woman under 30 with Graves' hyperthyroidism.

This clonotype was detected only a few times. This chain uses TRBV7-3 with TRBJ2-2, with 9 bases aligning to TRBD1. Germline lookup yields CDR1 SGHTA and CDR2 FQGTGA. The CDR3 is 18 amino acids. V shed 2 bases, J shed 4 bases, and the junction held 11 bases outside the gene matches. DNA for the CDR3: TGTGCCAGCAGCTTAGGAGCCGGGACAGGGTTTTCCACCGGGGAGCTGTTTTTT. Residues: CASSLGAGTGFSTGELFF.

The sample holds many counts of this clonotype. The chain links TRBV20-1 to TRBJ1-1, with D perhaps matching TRBD1 (6 bases). V was trimmed by 7 bases and J by 7 bases, leaving 16 bases between them. The CDR3 is 12 residues long. Germline lookup yields CDR1 DFQATT and CDR2 SNEGSKA (reference sequence). The DNA for the CDR3 is TGCAGTGTATTAGGGGGGTTTATTGAAGCTTTCTTT. The encoded protein is CSVLGGFIEAFF.

In its sample, this clonotype was seen many times. The chain uses TRBV4-1 and TRBJ1-1; D call uncertain. Germline CDR1 and CDR2: MGHRA and YSYEKL. Trimming left V 4 bases short and J 2 bases short, with 17 bases between. The CDR3 covers 16 residues. CDR3 in amino acids: CASSPGRPGRNTEAFF. The CDR3 bases are TGCGCCAGCAGCCCCGGACGGCCTGGCAGAAACACTGAAGCTTTCTTT.

This clonotype occurred many times. The chain has TRBV28 and TRBJ1-1; no firm D call. This CDR3 has 15 residues. Germline V gene sequence: CDR1 MDHEN, CDR2 SYDVKM. Between the trimmed V and J ends, which lost 1 base and 3 bases, there was a span of 12 bases. As DNA, the CDR3 is TGTGCCAGCAGTTTATCCGGCCGACACGACACTGAAGCTTTCTTT. Translated: CASSLSGRHDTEAFF.

This clonotype has a count of ten or more. This chain connects TRBV24-1 to TRBJ2-5; D is perhaps TRBD1 (6 bases). Deletions cut 6 bases from V and 0 bases from J, with 7 bases between. The CDR3 loop spans 13 amino acids. CDR1 is KGHDR, CDR2 SFDVKD, per germline. The CDR3 sequence: CATSHRDQETQYF. In DNA, the CDR3 is TGTGCCACCAGTCACAGGGACCAAGAGACCCAGTACTTC.

The chain uses TRBV11-2 and TRBJ2-7; TRBD1 matches 9 bases. V lost 2 bases to trimming and J lost 2 bases; unmatched junction nucleotides: 7. CDR1 and CDR2 from the germline V gene are SGHAT and FQNNGV. This CDR3 has 16 residues. Here the CDR3 DNA reads TGTGCCAGCAGCTTATCGCCGTGGGACAGGGCCTACGAGCAGTACTTC. Translated, it gives CASSLSPWDRAYEQYF. The full variable domain, its missing parts supplied by reference TRBV11-2 and TRBJ2-7, is EAGVAQSPRYKIIEKRQSVAFWCNPISGHATLYWYQQILGQGPKLLIQFQNNGVVDDSQLPKDRFSAERLKGVDSTLKIQPAKLEDSAVYLCASSLSPWDRAYEQYFGPGTRLTVT.

This clonotype was counted between two and nine times. This could be a read error, since a much larger clone is one nucleotide away. The rearrangement uses TRBV11-2 and TRBJ2-4, with a tentative D call TRBD2 (7 bases). Germline V CDR1 and CDR2: SGHAT, FQNNGV. CDR3 length: 13 residues. Trimming cost V 2 bases and J 6 bases, with 8 bases left between them. CDR3 sequence reads: CASSLRGGNIQYF. DNA of the CDR3: TGTGCCAGCAGCTTAAGGGGGGGAAACATTCAGTACTTC.

The CDR3 nucleotides read TGTGCCATTAGCCGGACTAGCCCTCTCACAGATACGCAGTATTTT. It translates to CAISRTSPLTDTQYF. V gene TRBV19 combines with J gene TRBJ2-3; 8 nucleotides align to TRBD2. The CDR3 is made up of 15 amino acids. Germline V gene data show CDR1 as LNHDA and CDR2 as SQIVND (reference sequence). The V segment lost 10 bases and the J segment 2 bases; nucleotides outside the gene matches: 11.

This clonotype has ten or more counts. This chain links TRBV15 with TRBJ2-1, with 13 positions matching TRBD2. The CDR3 runs to 16 residues. The germline gives CDR1 LNHNV, CDR2 YYDKDF (reference sequence). The junction had 6 bases not matched to a gene; V was cut back by 3 bases and J by 7 bases. The DNA of the CDR3 is TGTGCCACCAGCAGCAGACTAGCGGGAGGAGCTAATGAGCAGTTCTTC. Protein sequence: CATSSRLAGGANEQFF.

This clonotype occurred many times. V is TRBV6-1 and J is TRBJ2-5; D perhaps matches TRBD1 (5 bases). Germline-derived CDR1 and CDR2 are MNHNS and SASEGT. This CDR3 region has 14 residues. Trimming stripped 1 base from V and 7 bases from J, with 13 bases between. The CDR3 spells CASSEVGRARTQYF. The CDR3 DNA reads as TGTGCCAGCAGTGAAGTTGGCAGGGCGAGGACCCAGTACTTC.

For this clonotype: A much larger clone lies a single base off, so this may be a read error. This CDR3 reads CASSFNVGGEIDTQYF. CDR3 DNA: TGTGCCAGCAGTTTCAATGTCGGGGGAGAGATAGATACGCAGTATTTT. The chain carries TRBV12-3 or TRBV12-4 and TRBJ2-3, with TRBD2 as a possible D gene (6 bases). Between the trimmed V and J ends, which lost 3 bases and 5 bases, there was a span of 18 bases. CDR3 length equals 16 residues.

This clonotype was picked up many times. The chain has TRBV7-3 and TRBJ2-3; D unclear. V lost 1 base, J lost 2 bases, and 7 bases lay in between. This CDR3 contains 14 residues. The germline gives CDR1 SGHTA, CDR2 FQGTGA. CDR3 sequence: CASSLSRLTDTQYF. The CDR3 DNA reads as TGTGCCAGCAGCTTAAGTCGACTCACAGATACGCAGTATTTT.

This clonotype was picked up many times. The chain couples TRBV18 to TRBJ2-1; tentatively, D is TRBD2 (6 bases). Trimming pared 2 bases from V and 9 bases from J, leaving 11 bases between. In germline, CDR1 is KGHSH, CDR2 LQKENI. CDR3 length: 13 residues. As DNA, the CDR3 is TGTGCCAGCTCACCAACAGGAGGGCTTGAGCAGTTCTTC. Amino acids: CASSPTGGLEQFF.

This clonotype was seen many times. The gene calls are TRBV20-1 and TRBJ2-7, with D possibly being TRBD1 (5 bases). Germline V gene data show CDR1 as DFQATT and CDR2 as SNEGSKA (reference sequence). V was shortened by 2 bases and J by 3 bases, with 8 bases between the two germline ends. This CDR3 region has 12 residues. CDR3 nucleotide sequence: TGCAGTGCTAGATCAGGGATCTACGAGCAGTACTTC. This gives the protein CSARSGIYEQYF.

In this sample, this clonotype turned up many times. The chain employs TRBV3-1 and TRBJ2-7; no definite D call. Deletions cut 1 base from V and 3 bases from J, with 7 bases between. The CDR3 consists of 13 residues. Per germline, CDR1 LGHDT and CDR2 YNNKEL (reference sequence). DNA for the CDR3: TGTGCCAGCAGCCAAGGGTCGGACTACGAGCAGTACTTC. Residues: CASSQGSDYEQYF.